A single sample gave rise to the 21 T cell receptor beta chains below, sequenced in a study of blood T cell repertoires in COVID-19. TCRdb's table, derived via immunoSEQ multiplex PCR, lists solely in-frame clones and lacks some. This sample carries over 300,000 clones, more than 75% of them seen once, and the ten largest clones take around 1.6%. The sample comprised peripheral blood. Every receptor here comes from a woman aged 45-65 years with acute or convalescent COVID-19.

V and J are TRBV9 and TRBJ2-2; no clear D gene. The CDR3 covers 13 residues. Trimming stripped 0 bases from V and 4 bases from J, with 4 bases between. In germline, CDR1 is SGDLS, CDR2 YYNGEE. Here the CDR3 reads CASSVGGTGELFF. The DNA of the CDR3 is TGTGCCAGCAGCGTAGGCGGCACCGGGGAGCTGTTTTTT.

The rearrangement joins TRBV7-9 to TRBJ1-4; no clear D gene. V was clipped by 2 bases and J by 4 bases, with 8 bases between them. Germline lookup yields CDR1 SEHNR and CDR2 FQNEAQ (reference sequence). CDR3 length equals 14 residues. CDR3 sequence reads: CASSLSSGNEKLFF. In DNA form, the CDR3 reads TGTGCCAGCAGCTTATCTTCCGGTAATGAAAAACTGTTTTTT.

This chain uses TRBV14 with TRBJ1-2; D unresolved. The CDR3 totals 12 residues. V gave up 1 base and J gave up 4 bases, with 4 bases separating them. CDR1 and CDR2 (germline): SGHDN, FVKESK. The chain's CDR3 is CASSQGLYGYTF. The DNA of the CDR3 is TGTGCCAGCAGCCAAGGTCTCTATGGCTACACCTTC.

V is TRBV7-2 and J is TRBJ2-3, with 8 bases aligning to TRBD2. Germline-derived CDR1 and CDR2 are SGHTA and FQGNSA. V was pared by 1 base and J by 0 bases, with 12 bases of the junction left unmatched. The CDR3 contains 19 residues. CDR3 DNA sequence: TGTGCCAGCAGCTTAGTTGGTAGCGGGGCCGCTCCTAGCACAGATACGCAGTATTTT. Encoded protein: CASSLVGSGAAPSTDTQYF. Full variable domain (outside the CDR3, taken from reference TRBV7-2 and TRBJ2-3): GAGVSQSPSNKVTEKGKDVELRCDPISGHTALYWYRQSLGQGLEFLIYFQGNSAPDKSGLPSDRFSAERTGGSVSTLTIQRTQQEDSAVYLCASSLVGSGAAPSTDTQYFGPGTRLTVL.

The V call is TRBV5-1, the J call TRBJ1-3, with 7 positions matching TRBD1. V shed 4 bases and J 1 base; nucleotides not matched to a gene: 17. CDR1 is SGHRS, CDR2 YFSETQ, per germline. CDR3 length equals 19 residues. CDR3 region: CASSPVVGQRGRSGNTIYF. The CDR3 bases are TGCGCCAGCAGCCCGGTTGTGGGACAGAGGGGGCGGTCTGGAAACACCATATATTTT.

The genes are TRBV29-1 and TRBJ2-3, with 7 bases identical to TRBD1. This CDR3 is 15 amino acids long. Germline V gives CDR1 SQVTM, CDR2 ANQGSEA. The trim removed 6 bases at V and 3 bases at J, leaving 12 bases unmatched. The chain's CDR3 is CSVGWDRWKTDTQYF. The CDR3 DNA reads as TGCAGCGTCGGGTGGGACAGATGGAAAACAGATACGCAGTATTTT.

This sequence joins TRBV7-3 and TRBJ2-2, with TRBD2 identical over 15 bases. The V segment lost 5 bases and the J segment 4 bases; nucleotides outside the gene matches: 5. CDR3 length: 17 residues. Germline-derived CDR1 and CDR2 are SGHTA and FQGTGA. Written as DNA, the CDR3 is TGTGCCAGCAGCAGGACTAGCGGGAGGGCCTTCACCGGGGAGCTGTTTTTT. This sequence encodes CASSRTSGRAFTGELFF.

The V call is TRBV11-2, the J call TRBJ2-5; D remains unclear. CDR1 is SGHAT and CDR2 is FQNNGV in the germline V gene. CDR3 length: 15 amino acids. V dropped 0 bases and J dropped 1 base, with 9 bases sitting between them. The CDR3 DNA sequence: TGTGCCAGCAGCTTAGACAGGTTCACCCAAGAGACCCAGTACTTC. It translates to CASSLDRFTQETQYF.

V usage is TRBV4-1 and J usage is TRBJ1-5; tentative D call: TRBD1 (6 bases). Trimming stripped 1 base from V and 7 bases from J, with 8 bases between. The CDR3 totals 13 residues. Germline loops: CDR1 MGHRA, CDR2 YSYEKL. This chain's CDR3 is CASSQAGEQPQHF. CDR3 nucleotide sequence: TGCGCCAGCAGCCAAGCAGGGGAGCAGCCCCAGCATTTT.

The count of this clone is one. The V call is TRBV2, the J call TRBJ2-7; weak D call: TRBD1 (6 bases). The germline V and J ends were trimmed by 2 bases and 0 bases, with 8 bases remaining between them. CDR3 length equals 14 residues. Germline CDR1 and CDR2: SNHLY and FYNNEI. The CDR3 DNA reads TGTGCCAGCAGTGAAAACAGGGACTCCTACGAGCAGTACTTC. Residues: CASSENRDSYEQYF. The variable domain in full, completed from reference TRBV2 and TRBJ2-7, reads EPEVTQTPSHQVTQMGQEVILRCVPISNHLYFYWYRQILGQKVEFLVSFYNNEISEKSEIFDDQFSVERPDGSNFTLKIRSTKLEDSAMYFCASSENRDSYEQYFGPGTRLTVT.

The chain is built from TRBV5-8 and TRBJ1-6, with D perhaps matching TRBD1 (5 bases). CDR3 length: 12 amino acids. Germline-derived CDR1 and CDR2 are SGHTS and YDEGEE. Trimming took 4 bases from V and 14 from J, leaving 13 bases between them. In DNA, the CDR3 is TGTGCCAGCAGCCAGCGGGGGGGGGCCCTCCACTTT. This codes for CASSQRGGALHF.

The V call is TRBV9, the J call TRBJ2-1; 14 positions agree with TRBD2. After removal of 0 bases from V and 4 bases from J, the junction contained 6 bases not matched to a gene. Germline CDR1 is SGDLS and CDR2 is YYNGEE. The CDR3 is 18 residues long. This CDR3 reads CASSVVGLAGVPYNEQFF. The DNA for the CDR3 is TGTGCCAGCAGCGTAGTGGGACTAGCGGGAGTCCCGTACAATGAGCAGTTCTTC.

This clone was observed once. V and J are TRBV6-6 and TRBJ2-7; 8 nucleotides line up with TRBD1. In germline, CDR1 is MNHNY, CDR2 SVGAGI (reference sequence). The CDR3 covers 14 residues. J gave up 5 bases and V 0 bases, and 3 bases lay outside the gene matches. The CDR3 protein is CASSYSRGLNEQYF. CDR3 in DNA: TGTGCCAGCAGTTACTCCAGGGGGCTTAACGAGCAGTACTTC.

The chain carries TRBV5-1 and TRBJ2-1; D gene unclear. The CDR3 has 13 amino acids. V dropped 3 bases and J dropped 8 bases, with 12 bases sitting between them. The germline V gene has CDR1 SGHRS and CDR2 YFSETQ. This chain's CDR3 is CASSSQPGDEQFF. CDR3 in DNA: TGCGCCAGCAGCTCCCAACCGGGTGATGAGCAGTTCTTC. Drawing the rest from reference TRBV5-1 and TRBJ2-1, the complete variable domain is KAGVTQTPRYLIKTRGQQVTLSCSPISGHRSVSWYQQTPGQGLQFLFEYFSETQRNKGNFPGRFSGRQFSNSRSEMNVSTLELGDSALYLCASSSQPGDEQFFGPGTRLTVL.

A few counts support this clone. This chain links TRBV5-8 with TRBJ2-1; 14 bases agree with TRBD2. The CDR3 consists of 15 residues. V shed 4 bases and J 9 bases; nucleotides not matched to a gene: 6. In germline, CDR1 is SGHTS, CDR2 YDEGEE. In DNA form, the CDR3 reads TGTGCCAGCAGCATCGGGACTAGCGGGAGTCTTGAGCAGTTCTTC. Encoded protein: CASSIGTSGSLEQFF.

This clone was counted between two and nine times. The chain joins TRBV11-2 to TRBJ2-7; 7 bases map to TRBD1. Germline loops: CDR1 SGHAT, CDR2 FQNNGV. V lost 5 bases, J lost 2 bases, and 12 bases stayed unmatched. The CDR3 spans 16 residues. The CDR3 DNA is TGTGCCAGCAGCCCAGTCAGCAGACAGGGAACCTACGAGCAGTACTTC. Amino acids: CASSPVSRQGTYEQYF.

The V call is TRBV2, the J call TRBJ2-1, with 13 bases aligning to TRBD2. The CDR3 loop spans 18 amino acids. The ends lost 4 bases at V and 9 bases at J; junction bases unmatched: 15. The germline gives CDR1 SNHLY, CDR2 FYNNEI. The CDR3 DNA sequence: TGTGCCAGCAGTGGGTTAACCGGGACTAGCGGGGTGCCTAGTGAGCAGTTCTTC. This gives the protein CASSGLTGTSGVPSEQFF.

This clone has more than one count but fewer than ten. The germline gene is not matched at one end of the junction; a read error may be the cause. The V gene is TRBV27, the J gene TRBJ2-7; possible D gene TRBD2, 6 bases. Germline V gene data show CDR1 as MNHEY and CDR2 as SMNVEV (reference sequence). This CDR3 spans 15 amino acids. CDR3 sequence: CASSFHGTGAYEQYF. DNA of the CDR3: TGTGCCAGCAGTTTCCACGGGACGGGAGCCTATGAGCAGTACTTC.

The chain is built from TRBV5-1 and TRBJ2-2; 10 bases match TRBD1. The CDR3 has 15 amino acids. V was pared by 4 bases and J by 9 bases, with 9 bases of the junction left unmatched. Per the germline V gene, CDR1 is SGHRS and CDR2 is YFSETQ. In DNA, the CDR3 is TGCGCCAGCAGCCACGACAGGGGGCCTCGCCGGGAGCTGTTTTTT. Protein product: CASSHDRGPRRELFF.

This clone showed up just a few times. The chain combines TRBV5-1 with TRBJ2-7; 7 bases map to TRBD2. CDR3 length: 15 amino acids. The junction had 10 bases not matched to a gene; V was cut back by 3 bases and J by 4 bases. Germline CDR1 reads SGHRS; CDR2 reads YFSETQ. Written as DNA, the CDR3 is TGCGCCAGCAGCTCCCGTGGGGACTATCCTTACGAGCAGTACTTC. It is translated as CASSSRGDYPYEQYF.

The chain recombines TRBV5-1 with TRBJ2-5; TRBD1 is a possible D gene (5 bases). V was trimmed by 2 bases and J by 2 bases, leaving 16 bases between them. Germline-derived CDR1 and CDR2 are SGHRS and YFSETQ. CDR3 length: 16 amino acids. This CDR3 reads CASSLQPTGSQETQYF. The CDR3 bases are TGCGCCAGCAGCTTACAGCCAACAGGATCACAAGAGACCCAGTACTTC.